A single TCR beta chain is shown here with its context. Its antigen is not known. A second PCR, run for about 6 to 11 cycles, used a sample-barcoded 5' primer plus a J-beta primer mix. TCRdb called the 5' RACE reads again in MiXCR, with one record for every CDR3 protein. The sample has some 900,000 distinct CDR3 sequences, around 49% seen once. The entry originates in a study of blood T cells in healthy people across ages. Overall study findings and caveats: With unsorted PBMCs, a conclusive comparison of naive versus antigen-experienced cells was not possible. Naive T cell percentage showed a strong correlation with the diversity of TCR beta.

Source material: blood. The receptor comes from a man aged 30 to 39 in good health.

The CDR3, as DNA: TGTGCCAGCAGCGGACCGATCCTCACCTACGAGCAGTACTTC. This codes for CASSGPILTYEQYF. V gene TRBV7-9 combines with J gene TRBJ2-7; D ambiguous. This CDR3 spans 14 amino acids. From germline, CDR1 is SEHNR and CDR2 FQNEAQ (reference sequence). V was trimmed by 5 bases and J by 2 bases, leaving 13 bases between them.